The T cell receptor (beta chain) under discussion was sequenced for a study of shared clonotypes between healthy human individuals. Clones were read by immunoSEQ multiplex PCR, and TCRdb kept only the in-frame ones, dropping some. The sample contains some 200,000 clones, about 68% of which appear only once. Sequencing input: memory CD4+ T cells sorted from blood. Subset in this sample: CD45RA-negative fraction. The receptor was derived from a man aged 25-45 years in good health.

The CDR3 sequence: CASSLFAAGSGAEAFF. The CDR3 DNA follows: TGTGCCAGCAGCCTCTTCGCTGCAGGGTCGGGAGCTGAAGCTTTCTTT. The chain uses TRBV7-2 and TRBJ1-1; tentatively, D is TRBD1 (5 bases). CDR3 length equals 16 residues. Germline lookup yields CDR1 SGHTA and CDR2 FQGNSA. Between the trimmed V and J ends, which lost 5 bases and 6 bases, there was a span of 22 bases.